The present T cell receptor beta chain was sequenced within a study of blood T cell repertoires in COVID-19. The CDR3 totals 11 residues. Trimming removed 7 bases from V and 8 bases from J, with 14 bases in between. Germline V gene lookup returns CDR1 SQVTM and CDR2 ANQGSEA. Some clones are missing from TCRdb's copy, which holds only in-frame ones; the method was immunoSEQ multiplex PCR. This table has some 49,000 clones, 83% appearing once. The TCR originated in a human donor in a cohort sampled during active COVID-19. The source material was peripheral blood. This sequence joins TRBV29-1 and TRBJ1-2, with TRBD1 as a possible D gene (5 bases). The CDR3: CSGAGFYGYTF. The CDR3 DNA reads as TGCAGCGGGGCAGGGTTTTACGGCTACACCTTC.